The 13 T cell receptor beta chains below all came from one sample that was sequenced in a study of blood T cell repertoires in COVID-19. Sequencing was performed with immunoSEQ multiplex PCR; in TCRdb, only in-frame clones are kept and a portion is missing. Counted here are roughly 200,000 clones, 80% to 85% occurring once; the ten biggest clones make up 4.4%. Input material: peripheral blood. These receptor sequences come from a man aged 45-65 years with active or convalescent COVID-19.

The V gene is TRBV7-3, the J gene TRBJ1-2, with D hard to call. Trimming took off 2 bases at V and 6 bases at J, with 10 bases between the two ends. Germline CDR1 and CDR2: SGHTA and FQGTGA. The CDR3 runs 13 residues. The CDR3 nucleotides read TGTGCCAGCAGCTTACCTGGAGGGCATGGCTACACCTTC. Protein product: CASSLPGGHGYTF.

The chain recombines TRBV30 with TRBJ1-1, with D possibly matching TRBD1 (6 bases). The ends were cut back, 2 bases at V and 2 bases at J, with 12 bases in the middle. Per the germline V gene, CDR1 is GTSNPN and CDR2 is SVGIG (reference sequence). This CDR3 comprises 14 residues. CDR3 sequence: CAWSWGRSNTEAFF. The CDR3 DNA reads as TGTGCCTGGAGTTGGGGGCGATCAAACACTGAAGCTTTCTTT. Using reference TRBV30 and TRBJ1-1 for the parts outside the CDR3, the full variable domain is SQTIHQWPATLVQPVGSPLSLECTVEGTSNPNLYWYRQAAGRGLQLLFYSVGIGQISSEVPQNLSASRPQDRQFILSSKKLLLSDSGFYLCAWSWGRSNTEAFFGQGTRLTVV.

V is TRBV19 and J is TRBJ1-1; 9 bases line up with TRBD1. Trimming at V came to 3 bases and at J to 8 bases, leaving 4 bases not matched to a gene. The CDR3 is 13 amino acids. CDR1 is LNHDA and CDR2 is SQIVND in the germline V gene (reference sequence). CDR3 amino acids: CASSISTGGEAFF. The CDR3 DNA reads as TGTGCCAGTAGTATCTCGACAGGGGGGGAAGCTTTCTTT.

In this sample, this clone turned up once. The rearrangement uses TRBV11-2 and TRBJ1-1; D is ambiguous. Germline V gene data show CDR1 as SGHAT and CDR2 as FQNNGV. There are 14 residues in the CDR3. V was pared by 5 bases and J by 0 bases, with 10 bases between. This chain's CDR3 is CASSLDYMNTEAFF. The CDR3 coding sequence is TGTGCCAGCAGCCTGGACTACATGAACACTGAAGCTTTCTTT.

The rearrangement links TRBV3-1 (or the pseudogene TRBV3-2) to TRBJ2-1; 7 bases fit TRBD2. The CDR3 is made up of 15 amino acids. Trimming cost V 1 base and J 6 bases; bases outside gene matches: 6. The germline V gene has CDR1 LGHDT and CDR2 YNNKEL (reference sequence). The CDR3 coding sequence is TGTGCCAGCAGCCAAGGTCCAGCGGGGCCCAATGAGCAGTTCTTC. Protein sequence: CASSQGPAGPNEQFF.

This clone appeared once. The chain is built from TRBV10-3 and TRBJ2-3; 9 nucleotides line up with TRBD1. Germline V gene sequence: CDR1 ENHRY, CDR2 SYGVKD. Germline trimming cut 10 bases from V and 5 bases from J; bases unmatched to any gene: 7. This CDR3 has 13 amino acids. The CDR3 DNA is TGTGCCACCCTACCGGGACAGGGAGATACGCAGTATTTT. Translation: CATLPGQGDTQYF.

The chain recombines TRBV5-1 with TRBJ1-4; no reliable D call. CDR1 is SGHRS and CDR2 is YFSETQ in the germline V gene. V was shortened by 2 bases and J by 0 bases, with 8 bases between the two germline ends. The CDR3 runs to 15 residues. The chain's CDR3 is CASSFGLATNEKLFF. The DNA of the CDR3 is TGCGCCAGCAGCTTTGGGCTTGCAACTAATGAAAAACTGTTTTTT. The full variable domain, completed using reference TRBV5-1 and TRBJ1-4, is KAGVTQTPRYLIKTRGQQVTLSCSPISGHRSVSWYQQTPGQGLQFLFEYFSETQRNKGNFPGRFSGRQFSNSRSEMNVSTLELGDSALYLCASSFGLATNEKLFFGSGTQLSVL.

The chain employs TRBV28 and TRBJ1-2; TRBD1 might be the D (5 bases). The CDR3 is 14 amino acids. V was shortened by 6 bases and J by 6 bases, with 17 bases between the two germline ends. CDR1 is MDHEN, CDR2 SYDVKM, per germline. The CDR3 DNA reads as TGTGCCAGCAGCCTCATCCAGGGATGGGATGGCTACACCTTC. Its protein is CASSLIQGWDGYTF.

This chain uses TRBV18 with TRBJ2-7, with TRBD2 matching 8 bases. This CDR3 comprises 14 residues. The trim removed 2 bases at V and 2 bases at J, leaving 2 bases unmatched. Per the germline V gene, CDR1 is KGHSH and CDR2 is LQKENI. The CDR3 coding sequence is TGTGCCAGCTCACCAAGCGGGGGTGCCTACGAGCAGTACTTC. Its translation: CASSPSGGAYEQYF.

This clone has a single count. The genes are TRBV10-3 and TRBJ2-3; D is possibly TRBD2 (6 bases). The length of the CDR3 is 13 residues. Trimming removed 2 bases from V and 8 bases from J, with 11 bases in between. The germline V gene encodes CDR1 ENHRY and CDR2 SYGVKD. The DNA of the CDR3 is TGTGCCATCAGTGAGGCCCCGGAGGGTACGCAGTATTTT. Protein sequence: CAISEAPEGTQYF.

The chain is built from TRBV23-1 and TRBJ1-3, with 10 bases matching TRBD1. TRBV23-1 counts as an open reading frame of uncertain function. The junction had 0 bases not matched to a gene; V was cut back by 4 bases and J by 3 bases. CDR3 length: 14 residues. The CDR3 region is CASSRDRGGNTIYF. The CDR3 nucleotides are TGCGCCAGCAGTCGGGACAGGGGTGGAAACACCATATATTTT.

The chain is built from TRBV3-1 (or the pseudogene TRBV3-2) and TRBJ2-1; 8 bases align to TRBD2. The CDR3 sequence is 15 residues long. CDR1 and CDR2 (germline): LGHDT, YNNKEL (reference sequence). V gave up 3 bases and J gave up 4 bases; unmatched junction bases: 5. The CDR3 sequence is CASSHRAGVYNEQFF. CDR3 DNA: TGTGCCAGCAGCCACCGAGCGGGGGTTTACAATGAGCAGTTCTTC.

The V gene is TRBV6-5, the J gene TRBJ2-1, with TRBD1 matching over 7 bases. Losses at the gene ends were 5 bases for V and 6 bases for J; bases not matched to a gene: 4. Germline CDR1 MNHEY, CDR2 SVGAGI. The CDR3 consists of 13 residues. CDR3 amino acids: CASSIGTVNEQFF. The CDR3, as DNA: TGTGCCAGCAGTATAGGGACAGTCAATGAGCAGTTCTTC.